This entry concerns a single T cell receptor beta chain. The sample originates from a study of Graves' ophthalmopathy and Graves' hyperthyroidism. CDR3 length: 13 residues. CDR1 and CDR2 (germline): KGHDR, SFDVKD. The V gene lost 7 bases and the J gene lost 6 bases, with 14 bases spanning the gap. TCR beta CDR3 regions were amplified from RNA transcripts. HTBI primers primed a first-round RT-PCR, and a second-round multiplex PCR followed. Via MiXCR, TCRdb re-called the multiplex PCR reads, giving one row per CDR3 protein. Counted here are over a million distinct CDR3 sequences, roughly 35% occurring once; the ten biggest clones make up roughly 10%.

The sequenced sample consisted of peripheral blood or thyroid tissue (not recorded which). The chain recombines TRBV24-1 with TRBJ1-2; weak D call: TRBD1 (6 bases). The receptor was derived from an adult man with Graves' hyperthyroidism. The CDR3 DNA is TGTGCCACCAGCCGGGGGCTTATTGATGGCTACACCTTC. It encodes CATSRGLIDGYTF.